A single TCR beta chain is shown here with its context. CDR3 length: 13 amino acids. Per germline, CDR1 MNHNS and CDR2 SASEGT. Trimming took off 11 bases at V and 3 bases at J, with 15 bases between the two ends. This specimen comes from a study of blood T cells in healthy people across ages. Sample-barcoded 5' priming and a J-beta primer mix drove a second PCR of about 7 to 12 cycles. TCRdb reanalysed the 5' RACE reads using MiXCR and keeps one entry per CDR3 protein. The top ten clones hold about 4% of a sample with 1.5 million to 1.9 million distinct CDR3 sequences, around 40% of them seen once. The sequencing sample was made of blood. The chain joins TRBV6-1 to TRBJ2-3, with D possibly TRBD2 on 6 matching bases. This TCR was sampled from a woman under 30 in good health. The CDR3 DNA is TGTGCCTTCAGAAAGGAGGGTACAGATACGCAGTATTTT. This sequence encodes CAFRKEGTDTQYF.